The 26 T cell receptor beta chains reported below all come from one sample, sequenced in a study of blood T cell repertoires in COVID-19. Libraries were prepared by immunoSEQ multiplex PCR; TCRdb keeps only in-frame clonotypes and omits some of them. The sample shows 180,000 or so clones, around nine tenths of them seen only once. Sequencing was done on a sample of peripheral blood. Receptors were obtained from a man in his sixties or seventies with acute or convalescent COVID-19.

Only a few counts were recorded for this clone. The chain links TRBV7-2 to TRBJ2-7, with 8 bases lining up with TRBD2. This CDR3 has 17 amino acids. The V and J ends lost 0 bases and 6 bases, in that order; junction bases with no gene match: 13. Germline V CDR1 and CDR2: SGHTA, FQGNSA. Written as DNA, the CDR3 is TGTGCCAGCAGCTTAGCGTTGTTCCCCGGGGGGGCCCTCGAGCAGTACTTC. Translated: CASSLALFPGGALEQYF.

The V call is TRBV7-8, the J call TRBJ2-1; TRBD2 matches 9 bases. The CDR3 runs 18 residues. The germline V gene has CDR1 SGHVS and CDR2 FQNEAQ. With 3 bases clipped from V and 3 bases from J, the junction kept 12 bases outside the gene matches. CDR3 in amino acids: CASSFSLLSSGIYNEQFF. The CDR3 nucleotides read TGTGCCAGCAGCTTCTCGCTATTGTCTAGCGGGATCTACAATGAGCAGTTCTTC.

The chain recombines TRBV6-5 with TRBJ2-3; D uncertain. The germline CDR1 and CDR2 sequences are MNHEY and SVGAGI. The CDR3 is 10 residues long. V was shortened by 10 bases and J by 5 bases, with 7 bases between the two germline ends. The chain's CDR3 is CATRGDTQYF. The CDR3 region has the DNA TGTGCCACCCGAGGAGATACGCAGTATTTT.

The chain links TRBV7-2 to TRBJ1-1, with D unresolved. Deletions cut 1 base from V and 1 base from J, with 7 bases between. The CDR3 loop spans 14 amino acids. Germline lookup yields CDR1 SGHTA and CDR2 FQGNSA. DNA for the CDR3: TGTGCCAGCAGCTTAGGAACAGCGAACACTGAAGCTTTCTTT. It codes for CASSLGTANTEAFF.

The gene calls are TRBV7-9 and TRBJ2-1, with 8 bases matching TRBD2. J was trimmed by 3 bases and V by 7 bases; bases with no gene match: 5. The CDR3 extends over 14 amino acids. Germline-derived CDR1 and CDR2 are SEHNR and FQNEAQ (reference sequence). For the CDR3, the DNA is TGTGCCAGCAAACCCCTAGCGGGCTACAATGAGCAGTTCTTC. Translation gives CASKPLAGYNEQFF.

This clone came up once. This chain joins TRBV4-3 and TRBJ1-4, with a weak D call TRBD1 (6 bases). Between the trimmed V and J ends, which lost 1 base and 0 bases, there was a span of 15 bases. CDR1 and CDR2 from the germline V gene are LGHNA and YSLEER. The CDR3 is 18 residues long. This CDR3 reads CASSQVGGGLTTNEKLFF. For the CDR3, the DNA is TGCGCCAGCAGCCAAGTCGGGGGGGGGCTCACAACTAATGAAAAACTGTTTTTT.

The chain has TRBV2 and TRBJ1-3; D is ambiguous. The V end lost 2 bases, the J end lost 4 bases, and 12 bases lay between the germline ends. In germline, CDR1 is SNHLY, CDR2 FYNNEI. The CDR3 extends over 15 amino acids. The CDR3 loop reads CASSERAGDGNTIYF. In nucleotides, the CDR3 is TGTGCCAGCAGTGAACGCGCAGGCGACGGAAACACCATATATTTT. Together with reference TRBV2 and TRBJ1-3, the CDR3 gives the full variable domain: EPEVTQTPSHQVTQMGQEVILRCVPISNHLYFYWYRQILGQKVEFLVSFYNNEISEKSEIFDDQFSVERPDGSNFTLKIRSTKLEDSAMYFCASSERAGDGNTIYFGEGSWLTVV.

V gene TRBV7-2 combines with J gene TRBJ2-5; D gene uncertain. V lost 2 bases, J lost 5 bases, and 15 bases lay in between. CDR3 size: 15 residues. The germline V gene encodes CDR1 SGHTA and CDR2 FQGNSA. CDR3 DNA sequence: TGTGCCAGCAGCTTAAATCTCCTCACAATGGAGACCCAGTACTTC. Its translation: CASSLNLLTMETQYF. The complete variable domain, with remaining parts taken from reference TRBV7-2 and TRBJ2-5, reads GAGVSQSPSNKVTEKGKDVELRCDPISGHTALYWYRQSLGQGLEFLIYFQGNSAPDKSGLPSDRFSAERTGGSVSTLTIQRTQQEDSAVYLCASSLNLLTMETQYFGPGTRLLVL.

V gene TRBV19 combines with J gene TRBJ1-4, with D possibly TRBD1 on 5 matching bases. CDR3 length: 14 residues. Per the germline V gene, CDR1 is LNHDA and CDR2 is SQIVND (reference sequence). Deletions cut 6 bases from V and 4 bases from J, with 12 bases between. The CDR3 sequence: CASRPGLNNEKLFF. CDR3 sequence (DNA): TGTGCCAGTAGGCCGGGACTGAATAATGAAAAACTGTTTTTT.

In DNA, the CDR3 is TGTGCCACCAGTGATCCGGGACAGGCGACCGGGGAGCTGTTTTTT. It yields the protein CATSDPGQATGELFF. V gene TRBV24-1 combines with J gene TRBJ2-2, with TRBD1 matching 8 bases. In germline, CDR1 is KGHDR, CDR2 SFDVKD. V was clipped by 3 bases and J by 5 bases; unmatched bases: 4. The CDR3 loop spans 15 amino acids.

The chain employs TRBV6-1 and TRBJ1-2; no clear D gene. V lost 2 bases, J lost 5 bases, and 12 bases lay in between. The CDR3 is 14 residues long. Germline loops: CDR1 MNHNS, CDR2 SASEGT. CDR3 sequence: CASSEWAEQYGYTF. The CDR3 DNA is TGTGCCAGCAGTGAATGGGCAGAGCAATATGGCTACACCTTC.

V and J are TRBV15 and TRBJ2-7; D might be TRBD2 (5 bases). V was clipped by 1 base and J by 1 base, with 8 bases between them. The CDR3 extends over 14 amino acids. From germline, CDR1 is LNHNV and CDR2 YYDKDF (reference sequence). The chain's CDR3 is CATSRGGESYEQYF. The CDR3 bases are TGTGCCACCAGCAGAGGGGGAGAGTCCTACGAGCAGTACTTC.

The chain is built from TRBV5-1 and TRBJ2-7; D is uncertain. Between the trimmed V and J ends, which lost 4 bases and 3 bases, there was a span of 11 bases. In germline, CDR1 is SGHRS, CDR2 YFSETQ. CDR3 length: 13 amino acids. The CDR3 is CASSPGSLYEQYF. CDR3 sequence (DNA): TGCGCCAGCAGCCCTGGCTCCCTCTACGAGCAGTACTTC. The full variable domain, rest sourced from reference TRBV5-1 and TRBJ2-7, is KAGVTQTPRYLIKTRGQQVTLSCSPISGHRSVSWYQQTPGQGLQFLFEYFSETQRNKGNFPGRFSGRQFSNSRSEMNVSTLELGDSALYLCASSPGSLYEQYFGPGTRLTVT.

The chain links TRBV11-2 to TRBJ2-4; perhaps TRBD1 as D (6 bases). V shed 3 bases and J shed 4 bases, with 10 bases lying between them. This CDR3 is 14 amino acids long. Germline loops: CDR1 SGHAT, CDR2 FQNNGV. The CDR3 DNA reads TGTGCCAGCAGCTTTTTCGGGACAAAAAACATTCAGTACTTC. Its translation: CASSFFGTKNIQYF. Full variable domain (remainder filled in from reference TRBV11-2 and TRBJ2-4): EAGVAQSPRYKIIEKRQSVAFWCNPISGHATLYWYQQILGQGPKLLIQFQNNGVVDDSQLPKDRFSAERLKGVDSTLKIQPAKLEDSAVYLCASSFFGTKNIQYFGAGTRLSVL.

The rearrangement joins TRBV6-8 to TRBJ2-5, with D tentatively TRBD2 (6 bases). The V gene lost 2 bases and the J gene lost 1 base, with 17 bases spanning the gap. In germline, CDR1 is MNHGY, CDR2 SAAAGT. The CDR3 length is 17 residues. In DNA form, the CDR3 reads TGTGCCAGCAGTTACCCCCAAACCGAGGGAGGCCAAGAGACCCAGTACTTC. Translation: CASSYPQTEGGQETQYF.

This chain joins TRBV5-4 and TRBJ2-7; D is possibly TRBD1 (5 bases). CDR1 and CDR2 (germline): SGHNT, YYREEE (reference sequence). The CDR3 contains 15 residues. V was cut by 4 bases and J by 2 bases, with 16 bases left in between. CDR3 coding DNA: TGTGCCAGCAGCCGGTCCGAACCAGGGACCTACGAGCAGTACTTC. This codes for CASSRSEPGTYEQYF.

V and J are TRBV5-5 and TRBJ2-7; TRBD2 matches 7 bases. Germline V gene lookup returns CDR1 SGHKS and CDR2 YYEKEE (reference sequence). J gave up 4 bases and V 7 bases, and 11 bases lay outside the gene matches. CDR3 length: 14 residues. The CDR3 loop is CASSTGAGRYEQYF. The CDR3 coding sequence is TGTGCCAGCTCCACCGGGGCCGGGAGGTACGAGCAGTACTTC.

This clone was seen only a few times. The gene calls are TRBV6-5 and TRBJ2-7; 9 bases map to TRBD2. The length of the CDR3 is 14 residues. CDR1 MNHEY and CDR2 SVGAGI come from the germline V gene. The junction had 5 bases not matched to a gene; V was cut back by 4 bases and J by 4 bases. CDR3 in DNA: TGTGCCAGCAGTTCCCAGCGGGAGGAGTACGAGCAGTACTTC. Its protein is CASSSQREEYEQYF.

The chain carries TRBV7-9 and TRBJ1-6; D is unresolved. This CDR3 has 13 residues. Deletions cut 1 base from V and 8 bases from J, with 6 bases between. Germline V gene sequence: CDR1 SEHNR, CDR2 FQNEAQ (reference sequence). The CDR3 spells CASSLESDSPLHF. In DNA, the CDR3 is TGTGCCAGCAGCTTAGAATCAGATTCACCCCTCCACTTT. The variable domain in full, with the rest retrieved from reference TRBV7-9 and TRBJ1-6, is DTGVSQNPRHKITKRGQNVTFRCDPISEHNRLYWYRQTLGQGPEFLTYFQNEAQLEKSRLLSDRFSAERPKGSFSTLEIQRTEQGDSAMYLCASSLESDSPLHFGNGTRLTVT.

The rearrangement joins TRBV7-2 to TRBJ1-1; TRBD1 matches 10 bases. This CDR3 has 17 amino acids. Unmatched junction bases numbered 10, after V lost 5 bases and J lost 1 base. CDR1 is SGHTA, CDR2 FQGNSA, per germline. CDR3 bases: TGTGCCAGCAGCCCAGGGACAGGGGTAGTCGGGAACACTGAAGCTTTCTTT. Residues: CASSPGTGVVGNTEAFF.

This clone turned up a few times. The V gene is TRBV7-6, the J gene TRBJ1-1; 7 nucleotides align to TRBD1. Germline V gene lookup returns CDR1 SGHVS and CDR2 FNYEAQ. The CDR3 consists of 12 residues. Unmatched junction bases numbered 2, after V lost 5 bases and J lost 5 bases. CDR3 in amino acids: CASSKTGTEAFF. The CDR3 region has the DNA TGTGCCAGCAGCAAGACAGGGACTGAAGCTTTCTTT. Looking up the rest from reference TRBV7-6 and TRBJ1-1 gives the full variable domain: GAGVSQSPRYKVTKRGQDVALRCDPISGHVSLYWYRQALGQGPEFLTYFNYEAQQDKSGLPNDRFSAERPEGSISTLTIQRTEQRDSAMYRCASSKTGTEAFFGQGTRLTVV.

This clone was detected only once. CDR3 DNA sequence: TGCGCCAGCAGCCTATTAACAGGGTGGACCGGGGAGCTGTTTTTT. Translated, it gives CASSLLTGWTGELFF. The genes are TRBV5-1 and TRBJ2-2; a possible D gene is TRBD1 (6 bases). Germline V gene data show CDR1 as SGHRS and CDR2 as YFSETQ. This CDR3 contains 15 residues. The germline V and J ends were trimmed by 4 bases and 5 bases, with 15 bases remaining between them.

The rearrangement joins TRBV30 to TRBJ2-7, with D maybe TRBD2 (6 bases). The germline CDR1 and CDR2 sequences are GTSNPN and SVGIG (reference sequence). The CDR3 runs 16 residues. The V and J ends lost 3 bases and 2 bases respectively, with 20 bases between them. CDR3 nucleotide sequence: TGTGCCTGGAGAGTGGGAACGGGACTCACTACCTACGAGCAGTACTTC. Protein product: CAWRVGTGLTTYEQYF.

The chain is built from TRBV18 and TRBJ2-5; a possible D gene is TRBD1 (6 bases). Deletions cut 3 bases from V and 5 bases from J, with 10 bases between. The length of the CDR3 is 13 residues. Looked up from germline, CDR1 is KGHSH and CDR2 is LQKENI. CDR3: CASSPGQLETQYF. DNA of the CDR3: TGTGCCAGCTCACCCGGACAGCTGGAGACCCAGTACTTC.

A single count supports this clone. CDR3 DNA sequence: TGTGCCAGCAGCCTAACGGGGGACTATGGCTACACCTTC. The encoded protein is CASSLTGDYGYTF. This rearrangement joins TRBV7-2 to TRBJ1-2; possibly TRBD1 for D (5 bases). This CDR3 is 13 amino acids long. Trimming took 5 bases from V and 3 from J, leaving 10 bases between them. Germline V gene data show CDR1 as SGHTA and CDR2 as FQGNSA.

The chain has TRBV27 and TRBJ1-1; D remains unclear. The CDR3 is 17 residues long. The V gene's germline CDR1 is MNHEY and CDR2 SMNVEV (reference sequence). Trimming left V 5 bases short and J 2 bases short, with 21 bases between. The CDR3 DNA reads TGTGCCAGCAGTCTCCGTCCCCCTAGGTCCTCTAACACTGAAGCTTTCTTT. This codes for CASSLRPPRSSNTEAFF.